The 27 T cell receptor beta chains presented below share a single source sample, sequenced in a study of CD8+ T cells in alopecia areata. This sample's treatment: oral pan-JAK inhibitor, 5-10 mg twice daily. Extracted RNA was reverse transcribed into cDNA, the sequencing template. Assay: immunoSEQ multiplex PCR; the TCRdb copy retains only in-frame clones and omits some. The sample has some 240,000 clones, less than 75% seen once. The source was CD4+ T cells sorted from blood, collected at week 4, from a patient treated with tofacitinib. The receptors come from a human donor with alopecia areata.

This clone has just a few counts. The CDR3 coding sequence is TGCAGCGTTGCGGGGCTGGACGGCTACACCTTC. It specifies CSVAGLDGYTF. V usage is TRBV29-1 and J usage is TRBJ1-2; D might be TRBD1 (5 bases). Per germline, CDR1 SQVTM and CDR2 ANQGSEA. The CDR3 is 11 residues long. V was clipped by 4 bases and J by 8 bases, with 11 bases between them.

This clone was picked up many times. The chain couples TRBV23-1 to TRBJ2-6; D is undetermined. TRBV23-1 counts as an open reading frame of uncertain function. Trimming left V 5 bases short and J 0 bases short, with 5 bases between. The CDR3 extends over 14 amino acids. The CDR3 coding sequence is TGCGCCAGCAGTTGGGACTCTGGGGCCAACGTCCTGACTTTC. Translating it yields CASSWDSGANVLTF.

This chain uses TRBV29-1 with TRBJ1-2, with no clear D. Deletions cut 3 bases from V and 4 bases from J, with 9 bases between. This CDR3 is built from 12 residues. Germline CDR1 reads SQVTM; CDR2 reads ANQGSEA. The CDR3 DNA follows: TGCAGCGTTGACGCGGGCCCCTATGGCTACACCTTC. It specifies CSVDAGPYGYTF.

V and J are TRBV16 and TRBJ1-5; the D is unclear. The germline V gene encodes CDR1 KGHSY and CDR2 FQNENV. V was trimmed by 4 bases and J by 3 bases, leaving 13 bases between them. This CDR3 has 15 residues. CDR3: CASSRRWVNNQPQHF. DNA of the CDR3: TGTGCCAGCAGCCGGCGGTGGGTCAACAATCAGCCCCAGCATTTT.

The rearrangement joins TRBV30 to TRBJ1-5; D not resolved. CDR1 GTSNPN and CDR2 SVGIG come from the germline V gene (reference sequence). CDR3 length: 13 amino acids. Trimming took off 0 bases at V and 4 bases at J, with 7 bases between the two ends. The CDR3 nucleotides are TGTGCCTGGAGTGTGGCAGAAAATCAGCCCCAGCATTTT. Protein sequence: CAWSVAENQPQHF.

This clone was seen more than once but under ten times. The genes are TRBV7-2 and TRBJ2-7, with D tentatively TRBD1 or TRBD2 (6 bases each). Germline V CDR1 and CDR2: SGHTA, FQGNSA. V gave up 5 bases and J gave up 3 bases, with 8 bases separating them. This CDR3 is 12 amino acids long. CDR3 sequence (DNA): TGTGCCAGCAGCGGGGGGCTCTACGAGCAGTACTTC. Protein sequence: CASSGGLYEQYF.

This chain connects TRBV4-3 to TRBJ2-3; no reliable D call. CDR3 length equals 13 residues. Looked up from germline, CDR1 is LGHNA and CDR2 is YSLEER. Trimming removed 3 bases at V and 3 bases at J, with 7 bases between. The CDR3 region is CASSQGQTDTQYF. DNA for the CDR3: TGCGCCAGCAGCCAGGGTCAGACAGATACGCAGTATTTT.

This clone was recorded at least ten times. The CDR3 DNA follows: TGCGCCAGCAGCCCCGGCCTGGAAAACATTCAGTACTTC. Amino acids: CASSPGLENIQYF. The gene calls are TRBV5-1 and TRBJ2-4; D is undetermined. The CDR3 is made up of 13 amino acids. CDR1 is SGHRS and CDR2 is YFSETQ in the germline V gene. V was cut by 4 bases and J by 5 bases, with 10 bases left in between.

This clone was counted only a few times. The chain combines TRBV7-2 with TRBJ2-1; D possibly corresponds to TRBD2 (5 bases). The CDR3 length is 14 residues. V was clipped by 0 bases and J by 8 bases, with 11 bases between them. Germline V gives CDR1 SGHTA, CDR2 FQGNSA. CDR3 region: CASSLAPAVDEQFF. In DNA, the CDR3 is TGTGCCAGCAGCTTAGCACCAGCGGTCGATGAGCAGTTCTTC.

This clone showed up just a few times. CDR3 sequence: CASSSQIQGLGYEQYF. The CDR3 coding sequence is TGTGCCAGCAGCTCCCAAATACAGGGGTTGGGCTACGAGCAGTACTTC. This chain connects TRBV7-2 to TRBJ2-7, with 7 bases aligning to TRBD1. CDR1 SGHTA and CDR2 FQGNSA come from the germline V gene. The V gene end was trimmed by 4 bases and the J gene end by 3 bases; junction bases not matched to a gene: 12. The CDR3 runs to 16 residues.

There are a few counts of this clone. The chain carries TRBV7-6 and TRBJ2-6; no clear D. Trimming took 5 bases from V and 0 from J, leaving 8 bases between them. The CDR3 is 15 amino acids. Per germline, CDR1 SGHVS and CDR2 FNYEAQ. For the CDR3, the DNA is TGTGCCAGCAGCCCCAGGATCTCTGGGGCCAACGTCCTGACTTTC. It is translated as CASSPRISGANVLTF.

Notes on this clone: Different DNA sequences within this sample yield the same CDR3. The V and J genes are TRBV29-1 and TRBJ2-1; D is uncertain. CDR3 size: 11 residues. The germline V gene encodes CDR1 SQVTM and CDR2 ANQGSEA. V shed 1 base and J shed 7 bases, with 5 bases lying between them. CDR3 DNA: TGCAGCGTTGAAGTCGGAAATGAGCAGTTCTTC. Residues: CSVEVGNEQFF.

The V call is TRBV27, the J call TRBJ2-1; 10 bases map to TRBD2. The V gene's germline CDR1 is MNHEY and CDR2 SMNVEV (reference sequence). The CDR3 runs to 15 residues. V gave up 3 bases and J gave up 5 bases; unmatched junction bases: 4. CDR3 loop: CASSFSGGFDNEQFF. The CDR3 DNA reads as TGTGCCAGCAGTTTTAGCGGGGGGTTCGACAATGAGCAGTTCTTC.

The chain employs TRBV7-2 and TRBJ2-5; 9 positions agree with TRBD2. The CDR3 is 16 amino acids. Germline trimming cut 5 bases from V and 5 bases from J; bases unmatched to any gene: 12. Germline CDR1 SGHTA, CDR2 FQGNSA. The CDR3 region is CASSLSSGGSQETQYF. In nucleotides, the CDR3 is TGTGCCAGCAGCCTATCGAGCGGGGGGTCTCAGGAGACCCAGTACTTC.

The V call is TRBV12-5, the J call TRBJ1-1; possibly TRBD1 for D (6 bases). The CDR3 covers 19 residues. Germline-derived CDR1 and CDR2 are LGHNT and FRNRAP. V was cut by 5 bases and J by 3 bases, with 28 bases left in between. CDR3 DNA: TGTGCTAGTGGTCCCCCACGCGTACGGGGGCGCAGGACAGACACTGAAGCTTTCTTT. Protein sequence: CASGPPRVRGRRTDTEAFF.

The chain has TRBV5-1 and TRBJ1-5; maybe TRBD1 (5 bases). V gave up 5 bases and J gave up 2 bases, with 17 bases separating them. This CDR3 spans 16 amino acids. From germline, CDR1 is SGHRS and CDR2 YFSETQ. The CDR3 loop reads CASSVGDSMGNQPQHF. The CDR3, as DNA: TGCGCCAGCAGTGTAGGGGATTCAATGGGCAATCAGCCCCAGCATTTT.

This clone turned up a few times. The same CDR3 can be traced to other DNA sequences in this sample. This chain joins TRBV30 and TRBJ1-1; maybe TRBD1 (5 bases). V shed 1 base and J shed 0 bases, with 6 bases lying between them. This CDR3 spans 13 amino acids. Germline loops: CDR1 GTSNPN, CDR2 SVGIG (reference sequence). This chain's CDR3 is CAWSGQMNTEAFF. For the CDR3, the DNA is TGTGCCTGGAGTGGACAGATGAACACTGAAGCTTTCTTT.

This clone occurred a few times. The chain is built from TRBV29-1 and TRBJ2-5; D is unresolved. The CDR3 runs to 13 residues. V gave up 5 bases and J gave up 2 bases, with 12 bases separating them. Germline V lookup: CDR1 SQVTM, CDR2 ANQGSEA. CDR3 bases: TGCAGCGTTCGTCAGCCGTTACAAGAGACCCAGTACTTC. This translates into CSVRQPLQETQYF.

This chain links TRBV4-1 with TRBJ2-1, with TRBD1 matching 7 bases. CDR1 is MGHRA, CDR2 YSYEKL, per germline. The CDR3 runs to 15 residues. V lost 3 bases, J lost 5 bases, and 7 bases stayed unmatched. The CDR3 DNA follows: TGCGCCAGCAGCCACCGACAGGGTAGTAACAATGAGCAGTTCTTC. Amino acid sequence: CASSHRQGSNNEQFF.

This CDR3 reads CSVESRTGGFSGANVLTF. The CDR3 DNA reads TGCAGCGTTGAATCCCGGACAGGGGGATTCTCTGGGGCCAACGTCCTGACTTTC. The chain uses TRBV29-1 and TRBJ2-6, with 10 bases aligning to TRBD1. V was clipped by 2 bases and J by 0 bases; unmatched bases: 7. The CDR3 sequence is 18 residues long. Germline values: CDR1 SQVTM, CDR2 ANQGSEA.

In this sample, this clone turned up many times. V and J are TRBV5-1 and TRBJ2-5, with 8 bases identical to TRBD1. Germline V CDR1 and CDR2: SGHRS, YFSETQ. The V gene end was trimmed by 4 bases and the J gene end by 5 bases; junction bases not matched to a gene: 7. This CDR3 contains 14 residues. CDR3: CASSIRTGWETQYF. The CDR3 nucleotides read TGCGCCAGCAGCATACGGACAGGGTGGGAGACCCAGTACTTC.

The chain combines TRBV7-2 with TRBJ2-3, with D unclear. Germline V CDR1 and CDR2: SGHTA, FQGNSA. V was clipped by 5 bases and J by 2 bases, with 11 bases between them. The CDR3 spans 14 residues. CDR3 protein: CASSAATTTDTQYF. In nucleotides, the CDR3 is TGTGCCAGCAGCGCCGCTACGACCACAGATACGCAGTATTTT.

The genes are TRBV6-6 and TRBJ2-1; possible D gene TRBD2, 6 bases. Germline loops: CDR1 MNHNY, CDR2 SVGAGI (reference sequence). There are 16 residues in the CDR3. The V end lost 2 bases, the J end lost 8 bases, and 19 bases lay between the germline ends. DNA of the CDR3: TGTGCCAGCAGTTACGGTGCGGGGCCTCCCCAAGATGAGCAGTTCTTC. Protein product: CASSYGAGPPQDEQFF.

V and J are TRBV29-1 and TRBJ1-1; a possible D gene is TRBD1 (6 bases). From germline, CDR1 is SQVTM and CDR2 ANQGSEA. V was shortened by 7 bases and J by 4 bases, with 16 bases between the two germline ends. This CDR3 has 13 amino acids. The CDR3: CSARGRLGTEAFF. The DNA for the CDR3 is TGCAGCGCAAGGGGGAGGCTGGGCACTGAAGCTTTCTTT.

The chain recombines TRBV30 with TRBJ2-1, with 8 bases that match TRBD2. Germline V CDR1 and CDR2: GTSNPN, SVGIG (reference sequence). Trimming cost V 0 bases and J 8 bases; bases outside gene matches: 9. The CDR3 is 15 residues long. The CDR3 sequence: CAWSVPGLEFHEQFF. For the CDR3, the DNA is TGTGCCTGGAGTGTACCGGGACTAGAATTCCATGAGCAGTTCTTC.

This clone was picked up a small number of times. This chain connects TRBV14 to TRBJ2-3; D may correspond to TRBD1 or TRBD2 (5 bases each). The CDR3 totals 16 residues. Germline loops: CDR1 SGHDN, CDR2 FVKESK. V was cut by 0 bases and J by 2 bases, with 12 bases left in between. CDR3 loop: CASSQDRTGHTDTQYF. DNA of the CDR3: TGTGCCAGCAGCCAAGACAGGACTGGACACACAGATACGCAGTATTTT.

There are a few counts of this clone. For the CDR3, the DNA is TGTGCCAGCAGCGGAGGTTTGGAGAACGAGCAGTACTTC. Protein sequence: CASSGGLENEQYF. The V call is TRBV14, the J call TRBJ2-7; D possibly corresponds to TRBD2 (5 bases). Germline CDR1 reads SGHDN; CDR2 reads FVKESK. There are 13 residues in the CDR3. Trimming removed 5 bases at V and 5 bases at J, with 13 bases between.